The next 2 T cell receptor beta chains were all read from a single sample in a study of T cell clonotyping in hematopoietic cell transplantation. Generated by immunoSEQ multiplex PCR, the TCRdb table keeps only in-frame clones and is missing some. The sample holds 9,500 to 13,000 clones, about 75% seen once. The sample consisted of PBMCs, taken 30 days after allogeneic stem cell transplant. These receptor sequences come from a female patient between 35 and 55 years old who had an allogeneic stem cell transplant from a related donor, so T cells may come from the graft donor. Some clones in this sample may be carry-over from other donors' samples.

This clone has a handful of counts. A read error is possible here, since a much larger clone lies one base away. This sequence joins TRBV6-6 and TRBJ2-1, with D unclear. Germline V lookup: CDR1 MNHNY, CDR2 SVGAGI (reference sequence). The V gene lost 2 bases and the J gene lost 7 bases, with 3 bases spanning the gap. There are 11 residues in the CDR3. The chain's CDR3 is CASSYANEQFF. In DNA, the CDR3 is TGTGCCAGCAGTTACGCGAATGAGCAGTTCTTC.

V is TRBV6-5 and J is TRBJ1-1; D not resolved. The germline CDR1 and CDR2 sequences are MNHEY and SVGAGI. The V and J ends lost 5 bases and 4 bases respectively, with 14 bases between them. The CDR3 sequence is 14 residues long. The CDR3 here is CASSPSAEGTEAFF. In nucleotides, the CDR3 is TGTGCCAGCAGTCCCTCTGCAGAGGGCACTGAAGCTTTCTTT.